The next 32 T cell receptor beta chains were all read from a single sample in a study of T cell clonotyping in hematopoietic cell transplantation (dated by TCRdb to about 2021). The library came from the immunoSEQ multiplex PCR assay. The immuneACCESS repertoire file appears here via TCRdb, limited to in-frame rearrangements. These files lack a portion of the clones; in checked studies, under half of the deficit traces to unresolved V genes, and the cause of the others is not known. In all, the sample holds roughly 13,000 clones, and around 90% of those were seen once. 1.2% of the sample goes to the ten largest clones. The material sequenced was peripheral blood mononuclear cells. These receptors all stem from a man between 25 and 39 years old in good health. Some clones in this sample may be carry-over from other donors' samples.

The gene calls are TRBV9 and TRBJ1-2; 9 nucleotides align to TRBD1. This CDR3 is built from 13 residues. V was pared by 2 bases and J by 8 bases, with 4 bases of the junction left unmatched. CDR1 and CDR2 (germline): SGDLS, YYNGEE. CDR3 nucleotides: TGTGCCAGCAGCGTCTCGGGACAGGGAGGCTACACCTTC. Translation gives CASSVSGQGGYTF.

This chain connects TRBV2 to TRBJ2-7, with no clear D. From germline, CDR1 is SNHLY and CDR2 FYNNEI. V lost 1 base and J lost 0, with 7 bases in between. This CDR3 is built from 14 residues. CDR3 in amino acids: CASSEGPPSYEQYF. Written as DNA, the CDR3 is TGTGCCAGCAGTGAAGGGCCCCCCTCCTACGAGCAGTACTTC.

This clone was recorded a few times. The rearrangement links TRBV5-4 to TRBJ2-7, with 13 positions matching TRBD2. There are 18 residues in the CDR3. Trimming took 3 bases from V and 3 from J; bases not matched to a gene: 12. Germline CDR1 is SGHNT and CDR2 is YYREEE (reference sequence). The CDR3 loop is CASSSGTSGVVGLYEQYF. In DNA form, the CDR3 reads TGTGCCAGCAGCTCAGGGACTAGCGGGGTGGTGGGACTCTACGAGCAGTACTTC.

The chain employs TRBV19 and TRBJ1-3; unclear D gene. Trimming took off 5 bases at V and 4 bases at J, with 15 bases between the two ends. Germline lookup yields CDR1 LNHDA and CDR2 SQIVND (reference sequence). This CDR3 has 15 residues. The CDR3 nucleotides are TGTGCCAGTAGTCTGGACGGTAATAAGGGAAACACCATATATTTT. Translating it yields CASSLDGNKGNTIYF.

The chain is built from TRBV6-1 and TRBJ1-1; 7 bases line up with TRBD1. Germline V gene sequence: CDR1 MNHNS, CDR2 SASEGT. The junction had 5 bases not matched to a gene; V was cut back by 7 bases and J by 0 bases. This CDR3 is 14 amino acids long. The CDR3 is CASTPTGLNTEAFF. CDR3 DNA: TGTGCCAGCACCCCGACAGGGTTGAACACTGAAGCTTTCTTT.

V gene TRBV4-1 combines with J gene TRBJ1-3; TRBD1 aligns across 7 bases. Per germline, CDR1 MGHRA and CDR2 YSYEKL. V lost 0 bases to trimming and J lost 1 base; unmatched junction nucleotides: 3. The CDR3 spans 16 residues. The CDR3 nucleotides read TGCGCCAGCAGCCAAGATATGGGACAGTCTGGAAACACCATATATTTT. This gives the protein CASSQDMGQSGNTIYF.

This chain joins TRBV30 and TRBJ1-5; 11 bases are a match to TRBD1. The CDR3 loop spans 17 amino acids. The V gene end was trimmed by 3 bases and the J gene end by 6 bases; junction bases not matched to a gene: 13. The germline V gene encodes CDR1 GTSNPN and CDR2 SVGIG (reference sequence). The CDR3 nucleotides are TGTGCCTGGAGCCGACGATCCGGGACAGGGGGTGGTCAGCCCCAGCATTTT. It codes for CAWSRRSGTGGGQPQHF.

This sequence joins TRBV28 and TRBJ2-5; D perhaps matches TRBD1 (6 bases). V shed 2 bases and J shed 5 bases, with 12 bases lying between them. The CDR3 is 14 amino acids. From germline, CDR1 is MDHEN and CDR2 SYDVKM. The CDR3 bases are TGTGCCAGCAGTTTAGCTACAGGGCTGGAGACCCAGTACTTC. Amino acid sequence: CASSLATGLETQYF.

CDR3 sequence: CASSPRTGGNQPQHF. The CDR3, as DNA: TGCGCCAGCAGCCCACGGACAGGGGGCAATCAGCCCCAGCATTTT. The genes are TRBV5-1 and TRBJ1-5; TRBD1 aligns across 9 bases. Germline CDR1 SGHRS, CDR2 YFSETQ. With 4 bases clipped from V and 2 bases from J, the junction kept 4 bases outside the gene matches. The CDR3 totals 15 residues.

The J gene is TRBJ1-1, the V gene TRBV27; 10 bases line up with TRBD1. The V and J ends lost 6 bases and 2 bases, in that order; junction bases with no gene match: 6. Germline CDR1 reads MNHEY; CDR2 reads SMNVEV (reference sequence). There are 15 residues in the CDR3. The CDR3 reads CASSRGTGVNTEAFF. CDR3 nucleotides: TGTGCCAGCAGCCGGGGGACAGGGGTTAACACTGAAGCTTTCTTT.

The chain joins TRBV9 to TRBJ2-2; 8 nucleotides line up with TRBD2. Germline V gives CDR1 SGDLS, CDR2 YYNGEE. V shed 4 bases, J shed 6 bases, and the junction held 11 bases outside the gene matches. The CDR3 consists of 16 residues. This chain's CDR3 is CASSPRGGAGSGELFF. CDR3 coding DNA: TGTGCCAGCAGCCCCCGGGGGGGGGCAGGGTCCGGGGAGCTGTTTTTT.

The genes are TRBV6-5 and TRBJ1-3; D gene uncertain. The CDR3 length is 16 residues. In germline, CDR1 is MNHEY, CDR2 SVGAGI. The V end was cut by 0 bases, the J end by 4 bases, with 13 bases between. The CDR3 DNA reads TGTGCCAGCAGTTACTCCTCTGCCGCCCGGGGAAACACCATATATTTT. It codes for CASSYSSAARGNTIYF.

The V and J genes are TRBV30 and TRBJ1-1, with D uncertain. Trimming took 3 bases from V and 12 from J, leaving 17 bases between them. Germline V gene sequence: CDR1 GTSNPN, CDR2 SVGIG (reference sequence). The CDR3 consists of 12 residues. CDR3 residues: CAWRPAPGPTFF. The CDR3 coding sequence is TGTGCCTGGAGGCCGGCCCCTGGCCCTACTTTCTTT. The complete variable domain, with remaining parts taken from reference TRBV30 and TRBJ1-1, reads SQTIHQWPATLVQPVGSPLSLECTVEGTSNPNLYWYRQAAGRGLQLLFYSVGIGQISSEVPQNLSASRPQDRQFILSSKKLLLSDSGFYLCAWRPAPGPTFFGQGTRLTVV.

With regard to this clone: The junction differs from germline at one of its ends, possibly a read error. V usage is TRBV27 and J usage is TRBJ2-2, with 7 nucleotides matching TRBD1. The CDR3 is 13 amino acids. The germline gives CDR1 MNHEY, CDR2 SMNVEV (reference sequence). The CDR3 bases are TGTGCCTGCAGCTCACAGGGGCTCGGGGAGCTGTTTTTT. Residues: CACSSQGLGELFF.

This clone was seen a single time. This sequence joins TRBV11-1 and TRBJ2-7; D perhaps matches TRBD1 (6 bases). Germline V gene lookup returns CDR1 SGHAT and CDR2 FQDESV (reference sequence). The CDR3 consists of 13 residues. With 1 base removed from V and 2 bases from J, the gap between germline ends came to 6 bases. For the CDR3, the DNA is TGTGCCAGCAGCTTAGGGACAGCCTACGAGCAGTACTTC. This encodes CASSLGTAYEQYF.

The CDR3 region is CASRTSGPSNNSYNEQFF. The CDR3 nucleotides read TGTGCCAGCAGAACCTCAGGGCCCTCTAATAACTCCTACAATGAGCAGTTCTTC. The chain joins TRBV7-9 to TRBJ2-1, with D tentatively TRBD1 (5 bases). The V and J ends lost 6 bases and 0 bases respectively, with 21 bases between them. CDR3 size: 18 residues. Looked up from germline, CDR1 is SEHNR and CDR2 is FQNEAQ (reference sequence).

The chain employs TRBV25-1 and TRBJ2-5; D possibly corresponds to TRBD2 (6 bases). The CDR3 runs 16 residues. Trimming shortened V by 5 bases and J by 0 bases, and 16 bases separated the two germline ends. Germline lookup yields CDR1 MGHDK and CDR2 SYGVNS. The CDR3 DNA follows: TGTGCCAGCAGTCGTTCGTCTAGCGTGTACCAAGAGACCCAGTACTTC. It is translated as CASSRSSSVYQETQYF.

The chain joins TRBV19 to TRBJ1-1; TRBD1 matches at 7 bases. The CDR3 loop spans 14 amino acids. With V trimmed by 3 bases and J by 0 bases, 1 base remained unmatched. Per germline, CDR1 LNHDA and CDR2 SQIVND (reference sequence). This CDR3 is CASSITGVNTEAFF. CDR3 in DNA: TGTGCCAGTAGTATTACAGGGGTGAACACTGAAGCTTTCTTT.

V and J are TRBV29-1 and TRBJ2-7; 9 nucleotides align to TRBD1. CDR1 SQVTM and CDR2 ANQGSEA come from the germline V gene. The CDR3 runs to 14 residues. J gave up 6 bases and V 6 bases, and 12 bases lay outside the gene matches. CDR3 sequence reads: CSVETGTGHSEQYF. The CDR3 nucleotides read TGCAGCGTAGAAACAGGGACAGGGCACTCCGAGCAGTACTTC.

The chain uses TRBV2 and TRBJ1-1; possible D gene TRBD1, 5 bases. This CDR3 contains 15 residues. Per the germline V gene, CDR1 is SNHLY and CDR2 is FYNNEI. Trimming took off 5 bases at V and 6 bases at J, with 19 bases between the two ends. CDR3 amino acids: CASSKDIGRGPEAFF. The CDR3 DNA reads as TGTGCCAGCAGTAAGGACATCGGCCGAGGTCCTGAAGCTTTCTTT.

V usage is TRBV2 and J usage is TRBJ1-1, with a weak D call TRBD1 (5 bases). V shed 5 bases and J shed 7 bases, with 14 bases lying between them. CDR1 is SNHLY, CDR2 FYNNEI, per germline. CDR3 length: 13 amino acids. The CDR3 here is CASSPQGFLEAFF. CDR3 DNA: TGTGCCAGCAGTCCCCAGGGCTTCCTTGAAGCTTTCTTT. The full variable domain, completed using reference TRBV2 and TRBJ1-1, is EPEVTQTPSHQVTQMGQEVILRCVPISNHLYFYWYRQILGQKVEFLVSFYNNEISEKSEIFDDQFSVERPDGSNFTLKIRSTKLEDSAMYFCASSPQGFLEAFFGQGTRLTVV.

The J gene is TRBJ2-7, the V gene TRBV11-2; D may match TRBD1 or TRBD2 (6 bases each). The germline V gene encodes CDR1 SGHAT and CDR2 FQNNGV. The CDR3 consists of 15 residues. V was pared by 0 bases and J by 4 bases, with 13 bases between. The CDR3 region is CASSLDEGGPYEQYF. CDR3 sequence (DNA): TGTGCCAGCAGCTTAGATGAGGGGGGACCGTACGAGCAGTACTTC. The whole variable domain, remainder taken from reference TRBV11-2 and TRBJ2-7, is EAGVAQSPRYKIIEKRQSVAFWCNPISGHATLYWYQQILGQGPKLLIQFQNNGVVDDSQLPKDRFSAERLKGVDSTLKIQPAKLEDSAVYLCASSLDEGGPYEQYFGPGTRLTVT.

The sample holds one count of this clone. The gene calls are TRBV28 and TRBJ2-3, with TRBD1 matching 8 bases. Germline trimming cut 3 bases from V and 5 bases from J; bases unmatched to any gene: 4. This CDR3 spans 14 amino acids. The germline CDR1 and CDR2 sequences are MDHEN and SYDVKM. Here the CDR3 reads CASSLQGALDTQYF. The CDR3 DNA is TGTGCCAGCAGTTTGCAGGGGGCCTTAGATACGCAGTATTTT.

The chain combines TRBV2 with TRBJ1-5; D is unclear. Germline CDR1 reads SNHLY; CDR2 reads FYNNEI. The CDR3 totals 12 residues. V lost 4 bases, J lost 7 bases, and 8 bases lay in between. CDR3 region: CASSVGQQPQHF. CDR3 nucleotides: TGTGCCAGCAGTGTTGGTCAGCAGCCCCAGCATTTT.

This rearrangement joins TRBV5-1 to TRBJ2-3; D uncertain. Between the trimmed V and J ends, which lost 2 bases and 4 bases, there was a span of 17 bases. The CDR3 extends over 16 amino acids. Looked up from germline, CDR1 is SGHRS and CDR2 is YFSETQ. CDR3 in amino acids: CASSFGRNSAADTQYF. The CDR3 nucleotides are TGCGCCAGCAGCTTTGGGCGAAATTCGGCCGCAGATACGCAGTATTTT.

This clone appeared a few times. The chain has TRBV25-1 and TRBJ2-7; D might be TRBD1 (6 bases). Deletions cut 5 bases from V and 2 bases from J, with 16 bases between. CDR1 and CDR2 from the germline V gene are MGHDK and SYGVNS. The CDR3 is 15 residues long. CDR3 sequence reads: CASSPSNRGTYEQYF. The CDR3 DNA sequence: TGTGCCAGCAGTCCTTCCAATAGGGGGACCTACGAGCAGTACTTC.

This clone showed up just once. The V gene is TRBV2, the J gene TRBJ1-6; a weak D match, TRBD1 (6 bases). The germline CDR1 and CDR2 sequences are SNHLY and FYNNEI. V shed 6 bases and J shed 5 bases, with 11 bases lying between them. The CDR3 consists of 14 residues. The CDR3 here is CASRGTGNNSPLHF. In nucleotides, the CDR3 is TGTGCCAGCAGGGGTACAGGGAATAATTCACCCCTCCACTTT.

J is TRBJ2-7 and V is TRBV4-3; a possible D gene is TRBD2 (6 bases). The germline V gene encodes CDR1 LGHNA and CDR2 YSLEER. V was trimmed by 0 bases and J by 2 bases, leaving 14 bases between them. The CDR3 covers 16 residues. CDR3 protein: CASSQDRAGLPYEQYF. The CDR3 DNA follows: TGCGCCAGCAGCCAAGATAGGGCGGGACTCCCCTACGAGCAGTACTTC.

This clone was detected once. The chain is built from TRBV29-1 and TRBJ1-1; 11 nucleotides line up with TRBD1. The germline V gene encodes CDR1 SQVTM and CDR2 ANQGSEA. The CDR3 has 14 amino acids. The ends lost 7 bases at V and 3 bases at J; junction bases unmatched: 7. CDR3 in DNA: TGCAGCGCCGGGACAGGGGGAGGCTACACTGAAGCTTTCTTT. It encodes CSAGTGGGYTEAFF.

This chain joins TRBV6-5 and TRBJ2-2, with 8 bases aligning to TRBD2. CDR1 is MNHEY, CDR2 SVGAGI, per germline. V shed 0 bases and J 1 base; nucleotides not matched to a gene: 1. CDR3 length: 16 amino acids. In DNA, the CDR3 is TGTGCCAGCAGTTACTCGGGACTAGTGAACACCGGGGAGCTGTTTTTT. The encoded protein is CASSYSGLVNTGELFF.

The J gene is TRBJ2-5, the V gene TRBV19; D remains unclear. This CDR3 comprises 15 residues. V lost 6 bases and J lost 4, with 18 bases in between. Germline V gene data show CDR1 as LNHDA and CDR2 as SQIVND (reference sequence). The chain's CDR3 is CASSRKRDLRETQYF. For the CDR3, the DNA is TGTGCCAGTAGCCGAAAACGCGACCTTAGAGAGACCCAGTACTTC.

The V call is TRBV2, the J call TRBJ1-1, with unresolved D. The CDR3 loop spans 14 amino acids. Germline loops: CDR1 SNHLY, CDR2 FYNNEI. Trimming removed 1 base from V and 4 bases from J, with 10 bases in between. The CDR3 nucleotides are TGTGCCAGCAGTGAAGTGGTTGGTGGCACTGAAGCTTTCTTT. Amino acids: CASSEVVGGTEAFF.